This TCR beta chain was retrieved from a study of T-cell reconstitution after alpha-beta-depleted transplantation in children. Study findings and constraints: Roughly two months post-transplant, alpha-beta T cells reportedly originated from several hundred graft clones that had expanded.

Germline V gives CDR1 SEHNR, CDR2 FQNEAQ (reference sequence). V lost 1 base and J 5 bases, leaving 14 bases between the germline ends. CDR3 length equals 15 residues. Regarding this clonotype: The antigen is unknown.

TCRbeta library construction was performed incorporating unique molecular identifiers. TCRdb re-called the PCR reads with MiXCR, one entry per CDR3 protein. In the table there are about 900,000 distinct CDR3 sequences, 25% to 35% of which are singletons. Sequenced material: PBMCs, mostly from graft donor cells, taken 360 days after TCRalphabeta/CD19-depleted stem cell transplant. This chain uses TRBV7-9 with TRBJ2-5; D is possibly TRBD1 (6 bases). The sequence was obtained from a boy under two years old who had a stem cell transplant for SCID, so the T cells may come from the graft donor. CDR3 in DNA: TGTGCCAGCAGCTTAGGGAGCAGGGGTCGGGAGACCCAGTACTTC. It is translated as CASSLGSRGRETQYF.